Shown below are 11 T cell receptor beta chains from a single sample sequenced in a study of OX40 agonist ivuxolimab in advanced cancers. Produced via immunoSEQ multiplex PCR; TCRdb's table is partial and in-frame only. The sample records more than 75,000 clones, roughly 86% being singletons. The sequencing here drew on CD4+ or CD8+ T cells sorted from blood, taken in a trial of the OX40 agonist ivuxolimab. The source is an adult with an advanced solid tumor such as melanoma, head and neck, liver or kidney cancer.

The CDR3 DNA reads TGTGCCAGCAGTTTATGGGGCGGGACCAGCACAGATACGCAGTATTTT. It yields the protein CASSLWGGTSTDTQYF. J is TRBJ2-3 and V is TRBV27, with D maybe TRBD2 (6 bases). The germline V gene has CDR1 MNHEY and CDR2 SMNVEV (reference sequence). The CDR3 is made up of 16 amino acids. Trimming removed 1 base at V and 0 bases at J, with 11 bases between.

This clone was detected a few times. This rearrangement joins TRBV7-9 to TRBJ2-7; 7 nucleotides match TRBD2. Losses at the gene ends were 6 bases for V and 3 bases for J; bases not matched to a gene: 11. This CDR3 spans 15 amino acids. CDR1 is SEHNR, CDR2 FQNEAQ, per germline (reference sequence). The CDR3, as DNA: TGTGCCAGCAGTCCTCATGGAGCGGGGAGCTACGAGCAGTACTTC. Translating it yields CASSPHGAGSYEQYF.

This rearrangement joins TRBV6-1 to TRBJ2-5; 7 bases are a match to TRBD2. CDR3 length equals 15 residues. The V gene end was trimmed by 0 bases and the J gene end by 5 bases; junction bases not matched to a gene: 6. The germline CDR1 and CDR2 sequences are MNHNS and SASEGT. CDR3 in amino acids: CASSEARAGGETQYF. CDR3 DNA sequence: TGTGCCAGCAGTGAAGCGAGGGCCGGGGGGGAGACCCAGTACTTC.

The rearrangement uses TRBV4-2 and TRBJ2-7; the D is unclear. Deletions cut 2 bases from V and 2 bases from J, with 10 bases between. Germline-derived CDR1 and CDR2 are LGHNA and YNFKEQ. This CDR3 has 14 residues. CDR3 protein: CASSQSASTYEQYF. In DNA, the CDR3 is TGTGCCAGCAGCCAATCTGCTTCAACCTACGAGCAGTACTTC.

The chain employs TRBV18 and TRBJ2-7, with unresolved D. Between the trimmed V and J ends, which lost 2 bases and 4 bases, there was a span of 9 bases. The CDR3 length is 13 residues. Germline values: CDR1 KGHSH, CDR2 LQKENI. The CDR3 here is CASSPGIAYEQYF. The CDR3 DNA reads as TGTGCCAGCTCACCAGGGATCGCGTACGAGCAGTACTTC.

The CDR3 loop reads CASSLASGPSSYNEQFF. The CDR3 DNA reads TGTGCCAGCAGCTTAGCGTCGGGCCCTAGCTCCTACAATGAGCAGTTCTTC. The chain combines TRBV7-8 with TRBJ2-1; unclear D gene. Per the germline V gene, CDR1 is SGHVS and CDR2 is FQNEAQ. Trimming took off 0 bases at V and 0 bases at J, with 12 bases between the two ends. This CDR3 region has 17 residues.

The CDR3 loop reads CASSYLYENTEAFF. The CDR3 nucleotides read TGTGCCAGCAGTTACCTATATGAAAACACTGAAGCTTTCTTT. The chain couples TRBV6-5 to TRBJ1-1; D is ambiguous. Trimming took 2 bases from V and 2 from J, leaving 9 bases between them. The CDR3 consists of 14 residues. Germline V lookup: CDR1 MNHEY, CDR2 SVGAGI.

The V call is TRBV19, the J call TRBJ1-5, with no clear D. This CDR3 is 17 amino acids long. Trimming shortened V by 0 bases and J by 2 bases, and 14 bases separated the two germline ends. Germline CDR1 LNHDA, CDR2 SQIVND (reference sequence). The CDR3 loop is CASSIEGGNVGNQPQHF. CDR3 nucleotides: TGTGCCAGTAGTATAGAGGGAGGGAATGTTGGCAATCAGCCCCAGCATTTT.

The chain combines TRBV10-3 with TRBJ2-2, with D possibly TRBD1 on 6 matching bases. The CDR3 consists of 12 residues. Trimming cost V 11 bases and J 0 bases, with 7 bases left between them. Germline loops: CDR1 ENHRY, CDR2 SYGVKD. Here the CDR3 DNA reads TGTGCCGGGACAACGAACACCGGGGAGCTGTTTTTT. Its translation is CAGTTNTGELFF.

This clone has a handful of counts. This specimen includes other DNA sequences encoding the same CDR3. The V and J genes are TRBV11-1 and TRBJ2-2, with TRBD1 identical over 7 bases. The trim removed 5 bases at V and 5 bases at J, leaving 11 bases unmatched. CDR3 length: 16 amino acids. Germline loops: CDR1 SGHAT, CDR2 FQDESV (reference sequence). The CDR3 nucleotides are TGTGCCAGCAGCCTCGAGACAGGGAGAAAGACCGGGGAGCTGTTTTTT. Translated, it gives CASSLETGRKTGELFF. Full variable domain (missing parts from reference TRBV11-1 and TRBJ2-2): EAEVAQSPRYKITEKSQAVAFWCDPISGHATLYWYRQILGQGPELLVQFQDESVVDDSQLPKDRFSAERLKGVDSTLKIQPAELGDSAMYLCASSLETGRKTGELFFGEGSRLTVL.

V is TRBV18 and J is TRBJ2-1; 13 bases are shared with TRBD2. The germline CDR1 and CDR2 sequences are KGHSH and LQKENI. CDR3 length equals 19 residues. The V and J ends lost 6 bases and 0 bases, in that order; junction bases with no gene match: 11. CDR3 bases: TGTGCCAGCTCCGGATCCGGGACTAGCGGGGAAAGCTCCTACAATGAGCAGTTCTTC. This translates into CASSGSGTSGESSYNEQFF. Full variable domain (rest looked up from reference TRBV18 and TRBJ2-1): NAGVMQNPRHLVRRRGQEARLRCSPMKGHSHVYWYRQLPEEGLKFMVYLQKENIIDESGMPKERFSAEFPKEGPSILRIQQVVRGDSAAYFCASSGSGTSGESSYNEQFFGPGTRLTVL.